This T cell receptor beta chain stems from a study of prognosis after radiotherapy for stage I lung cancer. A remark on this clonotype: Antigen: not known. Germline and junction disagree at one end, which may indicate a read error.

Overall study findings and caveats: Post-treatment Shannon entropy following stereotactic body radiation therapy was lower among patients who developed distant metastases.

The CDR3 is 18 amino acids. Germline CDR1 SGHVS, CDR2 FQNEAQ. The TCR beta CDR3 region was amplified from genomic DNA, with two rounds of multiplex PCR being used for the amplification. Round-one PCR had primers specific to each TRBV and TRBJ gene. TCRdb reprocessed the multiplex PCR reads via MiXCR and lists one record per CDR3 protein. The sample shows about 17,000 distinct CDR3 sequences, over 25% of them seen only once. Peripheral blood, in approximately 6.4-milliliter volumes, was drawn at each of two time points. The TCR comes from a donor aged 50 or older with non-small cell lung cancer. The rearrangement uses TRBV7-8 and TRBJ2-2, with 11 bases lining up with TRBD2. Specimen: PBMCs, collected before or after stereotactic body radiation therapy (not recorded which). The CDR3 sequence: CDSSLLRLAGWISGEPFF. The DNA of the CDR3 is TGTGACAGCAGCTTATTAAGACTAGCGGGATGGATCTCCGGGGAGCCGTTTTTT.